This T cell receptor beta chain is from a study of T-cell memory formation after mild COVID-19 (dated by TCRdb to the early 2020s). The study in broad terms: Most TCR sequence clusters were specific to one of the two donors. The cohort was made up of two young adult volunteers, one female and one male, who were previously healthy. In a couple of donors, T-cell clones that expanded and contracted after mild COVID-19 were tracked by sequencing TCRalpha and TCRbeta repertoires over time. Here is what the overall study found, with its caveats: Balanced CD4/CD8 phenotypes were observed for clones contracting from day 15 to 85, whereas a bias towards CD4+ was observed for a second wave of clones expanding from day 15 to 37. Only a couple of mild cases were covered in the study, and larger cohorts including severe cases with pre-infection samples were considered necessary. Some responding clones were detected in pre-infection memory, suggesting pre-existing cross-reactive memory T cells joined the SARS-CoV-2 response. SARS-CoV-2 specificity was not confirmed for the second-wave clones peaking on day 37. Contracting CD4+ clones were located mainly in the CM and EM memory subsets, whereas CD8+ clones were found to be enriched in EMRA.

As regards this clonotype: The antigen it binds to is not known. No clone much larger than this one lies a single base away; base qualities are absent.

The junction shows trimming of 5 bases on V and 6 bases on J, plus 17 bases between the germline ends. The cysteine opens and the phenylalanine closes a CDR3 of 13 amino acids. The CDR3 DNA has 39 bases and is translated from base 1. Reading the germline V gene (reference sequence) gives CDR1 GTSNPN and CDR2 SVGIG. Sequencer: Illumina NovaSeq 6000. Using 5'RACE with constant-segment primers, TCRalpha and TCRbeta cDNA libraries were constructed, with sample barcodes and unique molecular identifiers added in the process. RNA was extracted from every sample with Trizol reagent. Amplification of the libraries took two PCR steps, and the second step added a second sample barcode plus Illumina TruSeq adapters. Libraries were sequenced on an Illumina NovaSeq with 2 x 150 bp paired-end reads. As for the authors' bioinformatics: Reads were demultiplexed and collapsed into UMI-guided consensus sequences with migec v1.2.7. Using mixcr v2.1.11, the UMI consensuses were aligned to TRA and TRB V and J templates and assembled into clonotypes. Expanded or contracted clonotypes were those called significant by both edgeR and NoisET, with noise models trained on biological replicates. For edgeR calls, the cutoffs were a false discovery rate-adjusted p below 0.01 and a log2 fold-change threshold of 1. As an exploratory analysis of dynamics, max-normalized trajectories of the 1000 most abundant clonotypes were examined with PCA combined with hierarchical clustering. Separately sequenced CD4+ and CD8+ repertoires were used to assign the CD4 or CD8 phenotype of responding clones. TCRdb trimmed the raw reads at Q25, called clones with MiXCR and kept productive beta chains. Entries are consolidated by CDR3 protein sequence, retaining the most common genes and DNA. V and J calls and clone size were set by TCRdb, not the authors. This sample gives over 300,000 distinct CDR3 sequences in total; around a fifth of them show up just once. The ten largest clones represent 21% of the sample.

Ficoll-Paque density gradient centrifugation was used to isolate PBMCs. Sequencing was performed on PBMCs or a T cell subset sorted from them (not recorded which). The chain employs TRBV30 and TRBJ2-7; a tentative D match to TRBD2 spans 7 bases. This TCR was sampled from a man aged 18 to 30 who had mild COVID-19 (a few samples of this study predate the infection). The sample titles of this study are shuffled in the database, so cell type and time point are left out; the donor was told from shared clones. CDR3 region: CAWGKWGGGEQYF. The DNA is TGTGCCTGGGGGAAGTGGGGGGGCGGCGAGCAGTACTTC.